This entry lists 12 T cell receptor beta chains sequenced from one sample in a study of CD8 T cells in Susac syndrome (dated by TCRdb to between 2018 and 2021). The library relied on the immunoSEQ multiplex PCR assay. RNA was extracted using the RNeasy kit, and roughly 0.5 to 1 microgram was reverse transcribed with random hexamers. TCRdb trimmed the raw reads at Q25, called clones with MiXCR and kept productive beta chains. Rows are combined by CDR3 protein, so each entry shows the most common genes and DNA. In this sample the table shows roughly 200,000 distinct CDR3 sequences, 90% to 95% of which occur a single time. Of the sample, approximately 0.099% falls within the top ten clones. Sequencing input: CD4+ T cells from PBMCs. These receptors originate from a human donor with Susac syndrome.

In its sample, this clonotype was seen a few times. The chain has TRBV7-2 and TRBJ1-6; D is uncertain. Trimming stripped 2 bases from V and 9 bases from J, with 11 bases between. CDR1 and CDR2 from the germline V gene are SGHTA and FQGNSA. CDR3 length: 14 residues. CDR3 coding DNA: TGTGCCAGCAGCTTACTTCTTGGGGTTTCACCCCTCCACTTT. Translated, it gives CASSLLLGVSPLHF.

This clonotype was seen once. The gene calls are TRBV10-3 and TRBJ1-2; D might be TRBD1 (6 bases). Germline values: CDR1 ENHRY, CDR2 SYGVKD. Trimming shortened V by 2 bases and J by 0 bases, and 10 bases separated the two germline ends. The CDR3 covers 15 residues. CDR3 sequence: CAISERGKANYGYTF. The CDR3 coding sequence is TGTGCCATCAGTGAGAGGGGGAAAGCTAACTATGGCTACACCTTC.

The CDR3 spells CASTTGTSTDTQYF. The CDR3, as DNA: TGCGCCAGCACAACCGGGACTAGCACAGATACGCAGTATTTT. This chain links TRBV5-1 with TRBJ2-3; TRBD2 is a possible D gene (6 bases). Germline CDR1 is SGHRS and CDR2 is YFSETQ. CDR3 length equals 14 residues. V gave up 6 bases and J gave up 0 bases, with 11 bases separating them.

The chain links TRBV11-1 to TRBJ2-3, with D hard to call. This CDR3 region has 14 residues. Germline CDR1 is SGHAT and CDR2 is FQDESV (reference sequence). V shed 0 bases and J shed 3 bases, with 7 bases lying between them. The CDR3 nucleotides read TGTGCCAGCAGCTTAGCTCTCCCTACAGATACGCAGTATTTT. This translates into CASSLALPTDTQYF. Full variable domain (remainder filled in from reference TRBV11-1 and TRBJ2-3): EAEVAQSPRYKITEKSQAVAFWCDPISGHATLYWYRQILGQGPELLVQFQDESVVDDSQLPKDRFSAERLKGVDSTLKIQPAELGDSAMYLCASSLALPTDTQYFGPGTRLTVL.

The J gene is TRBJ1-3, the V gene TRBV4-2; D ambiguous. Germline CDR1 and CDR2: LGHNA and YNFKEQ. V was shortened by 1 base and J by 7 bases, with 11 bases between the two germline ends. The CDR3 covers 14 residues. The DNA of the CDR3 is TGTGCCAGCAGCCAAGGGATTTCAGATAACACCATATATTTT. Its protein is CASSQGISDNTIYF.

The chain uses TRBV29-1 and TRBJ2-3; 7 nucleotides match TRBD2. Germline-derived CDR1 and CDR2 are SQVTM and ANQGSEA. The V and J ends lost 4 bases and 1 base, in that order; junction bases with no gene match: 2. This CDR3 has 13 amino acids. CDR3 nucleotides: TGCAGCGTTGGGGGGAGGGGCACAGATACGCAGTATTTT. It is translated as CSVGGRGTDTQYF.

CDR3 coding DNA: TGTGCCAGCAGCTTAGAGGCGGAAGATGGCTACACCTTC. It encodes CASSLEAEDGYTF. The chain links TRBV11-2 to TRBJ1-2; D uncertain. Germline assignment: CDR1 SGHAT and CDR2 FQNNGV. The CDR3 contains 13 residues. Trimming pared 0 bases from V and 6 bases from J, leaving 8 bases between.

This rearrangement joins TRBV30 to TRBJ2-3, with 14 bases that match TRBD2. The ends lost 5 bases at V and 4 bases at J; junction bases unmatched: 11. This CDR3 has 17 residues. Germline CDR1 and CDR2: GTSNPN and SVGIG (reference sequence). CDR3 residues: CAWGSGTSGSMADTQYF. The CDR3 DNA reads TGTGCCTGGGGATCCGGGACTAGCGGGAGTATGGCAGATACGCAGTATTTT.

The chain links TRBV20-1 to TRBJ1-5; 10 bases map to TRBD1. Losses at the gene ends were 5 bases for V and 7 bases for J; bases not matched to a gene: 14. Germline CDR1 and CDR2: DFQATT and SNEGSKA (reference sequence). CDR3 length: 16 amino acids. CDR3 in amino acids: CSAYSRDRGEVQPQHF. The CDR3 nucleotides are TGCAGTGCTTACAGCCGGGACAGGGGCGAGGTCCAGCCCCAGCATTTT.

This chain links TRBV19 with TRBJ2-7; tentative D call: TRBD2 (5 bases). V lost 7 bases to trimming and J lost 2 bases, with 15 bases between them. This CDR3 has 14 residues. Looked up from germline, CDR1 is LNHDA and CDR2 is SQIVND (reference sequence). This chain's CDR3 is CASTKDSRAYEQYF. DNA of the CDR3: TGTGCCAGTACCAAGGACTCGAGGGCCTACGAGCAGTACTTC.

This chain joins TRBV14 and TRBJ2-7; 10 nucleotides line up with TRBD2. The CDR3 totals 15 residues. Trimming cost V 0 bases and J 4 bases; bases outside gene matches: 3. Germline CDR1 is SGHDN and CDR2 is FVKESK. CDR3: CASSQDTSGTYEQYF. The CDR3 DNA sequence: TGTGCCAGCAGCCAAGATACTAGCGGGACTTACGAGCAGTACTTC.

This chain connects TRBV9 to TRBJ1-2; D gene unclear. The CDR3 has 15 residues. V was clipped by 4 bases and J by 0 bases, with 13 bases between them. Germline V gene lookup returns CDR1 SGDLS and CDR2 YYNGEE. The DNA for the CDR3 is TGTGCCAGCAGCAACCACGGGGAAGCTAACTATGGCTACACCTTC. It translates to CASSNHGEANYGYTF.